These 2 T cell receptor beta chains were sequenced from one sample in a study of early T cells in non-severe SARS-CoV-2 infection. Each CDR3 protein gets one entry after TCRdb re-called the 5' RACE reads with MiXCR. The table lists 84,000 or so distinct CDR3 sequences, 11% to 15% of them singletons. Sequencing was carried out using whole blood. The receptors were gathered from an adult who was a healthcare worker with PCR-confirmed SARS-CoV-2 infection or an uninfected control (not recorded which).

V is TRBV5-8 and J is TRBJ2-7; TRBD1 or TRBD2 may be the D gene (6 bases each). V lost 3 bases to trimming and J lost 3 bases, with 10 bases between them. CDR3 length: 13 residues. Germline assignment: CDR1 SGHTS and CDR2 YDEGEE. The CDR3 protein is CASSWGDNYEQYF. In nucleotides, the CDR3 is TGTGCCAGCAGCTGGGGGGACAACTACGAGCAGTACTTC. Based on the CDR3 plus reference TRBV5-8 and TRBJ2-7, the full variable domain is EAGVTQSPTHLIKTRGQQATLRCSPISGHTSVYWYQQALGLGLQFLLWYDEGEERNRGNFPPRFSGRQFPNYSSELNVNALELEDSALYLCASSWGDNYEQYFGPGTRLTVT.

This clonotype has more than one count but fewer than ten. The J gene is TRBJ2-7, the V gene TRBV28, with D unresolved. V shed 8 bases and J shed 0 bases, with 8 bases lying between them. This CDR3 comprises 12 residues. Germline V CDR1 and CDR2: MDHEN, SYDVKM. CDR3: CASWASSYEQYF. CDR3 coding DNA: TGTGCCAGCTGGGCTAGCTCCTACGAGCAGTACTTC.